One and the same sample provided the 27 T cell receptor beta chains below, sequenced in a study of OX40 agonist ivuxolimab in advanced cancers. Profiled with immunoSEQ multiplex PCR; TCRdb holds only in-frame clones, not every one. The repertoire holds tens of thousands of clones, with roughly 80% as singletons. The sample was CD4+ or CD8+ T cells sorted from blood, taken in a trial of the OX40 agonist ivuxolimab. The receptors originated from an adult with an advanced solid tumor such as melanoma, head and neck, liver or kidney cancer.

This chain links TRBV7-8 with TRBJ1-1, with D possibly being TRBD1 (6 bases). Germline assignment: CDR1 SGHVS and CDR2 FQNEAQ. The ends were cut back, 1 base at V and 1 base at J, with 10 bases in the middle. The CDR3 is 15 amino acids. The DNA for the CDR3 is TGTGCCAGCAGCTTAGAGGTGGGGGCGAACACTGAAGCTTTCTTT. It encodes CASSLEVGANTEAFF.

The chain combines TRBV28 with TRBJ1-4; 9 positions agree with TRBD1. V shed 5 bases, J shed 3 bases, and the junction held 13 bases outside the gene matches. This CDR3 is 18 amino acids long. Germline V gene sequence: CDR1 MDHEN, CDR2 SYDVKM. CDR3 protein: CASSPSSDRGGANEKLFF. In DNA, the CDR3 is TGTGCCAGCAGTCCTTCCAGCGACAGGGGGGGAGCTAATGAAAAACTGTTTTTT.

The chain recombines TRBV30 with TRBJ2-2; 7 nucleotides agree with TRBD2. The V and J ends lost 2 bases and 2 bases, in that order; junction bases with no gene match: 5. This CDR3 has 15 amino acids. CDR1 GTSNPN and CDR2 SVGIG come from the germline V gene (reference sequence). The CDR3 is CAWSRLAVNTGELFF. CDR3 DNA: TGTGCCTGGAGTCGACTAGCAGTTAACACCGGGGAGCTGTTTTTT.

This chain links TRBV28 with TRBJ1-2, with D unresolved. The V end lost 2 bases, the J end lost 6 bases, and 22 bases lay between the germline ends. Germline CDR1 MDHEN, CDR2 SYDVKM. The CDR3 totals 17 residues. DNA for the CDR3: TGTGCCAGCAGTTTACCCATGTATCGGGATAACTCAAATGGCTACACCTTC. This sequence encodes CASSLPMYRDNSNGYTF.

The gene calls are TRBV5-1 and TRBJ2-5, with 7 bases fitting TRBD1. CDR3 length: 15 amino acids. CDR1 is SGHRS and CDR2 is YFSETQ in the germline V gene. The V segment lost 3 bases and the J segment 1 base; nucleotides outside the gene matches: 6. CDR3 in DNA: TGCGCCAGCAGCTCACCGGACAGGACCCAAGAGACCCAGTACTTC. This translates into CASSSPDRTQETQYF.

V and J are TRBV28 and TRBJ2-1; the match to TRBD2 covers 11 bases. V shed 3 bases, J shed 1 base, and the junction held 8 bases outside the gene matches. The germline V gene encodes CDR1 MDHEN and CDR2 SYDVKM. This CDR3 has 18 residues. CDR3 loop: CASSFPSRTSGSYNEQFF. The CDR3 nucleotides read TGTGCCAGCAGTTTCCCCTCAAGGACTAGCGGGTCCTACAATGAGCAGTTCTTC.

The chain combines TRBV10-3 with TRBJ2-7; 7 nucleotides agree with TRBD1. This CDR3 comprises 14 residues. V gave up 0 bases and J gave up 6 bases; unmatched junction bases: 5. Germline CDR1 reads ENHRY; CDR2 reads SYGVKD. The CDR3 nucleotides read TGTGCCATCAGTGAGTCGACAGGGTTCTCCGAGCAGTACTTC. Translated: CAISESTGFSEQYF.

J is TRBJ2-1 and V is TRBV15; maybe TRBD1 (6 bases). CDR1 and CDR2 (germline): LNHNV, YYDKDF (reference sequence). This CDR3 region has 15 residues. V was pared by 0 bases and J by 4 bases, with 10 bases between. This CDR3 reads CATSRDRGQYNEQFF. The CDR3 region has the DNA TGTGCCACCAGCAGAGATAGGGGACAATACAATGAGCAGTTCTTC.

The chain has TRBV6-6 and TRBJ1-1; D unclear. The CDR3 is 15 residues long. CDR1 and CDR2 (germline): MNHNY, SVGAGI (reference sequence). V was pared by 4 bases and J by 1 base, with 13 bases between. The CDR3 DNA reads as TGTGCCAGCAGTTTTTCGCCCTCCTCGAACACTGAAGCTTTCTTT. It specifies CASSFSPSSNTEAFF.

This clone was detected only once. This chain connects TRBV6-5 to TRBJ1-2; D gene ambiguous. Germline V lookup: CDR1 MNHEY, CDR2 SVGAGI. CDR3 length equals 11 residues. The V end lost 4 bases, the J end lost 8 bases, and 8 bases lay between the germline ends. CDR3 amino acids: CASSSASGYTF. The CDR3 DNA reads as TGTGCCAGCAGTTCCGCGAGCGGCTACACCTTC.

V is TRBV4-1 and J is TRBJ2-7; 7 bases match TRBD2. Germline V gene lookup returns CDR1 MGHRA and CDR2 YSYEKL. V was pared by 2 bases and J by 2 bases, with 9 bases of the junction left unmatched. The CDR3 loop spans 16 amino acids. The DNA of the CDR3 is TGCGCCAGCAGCCAATACTACAGCGGGGCCCCCTACGAGCAGTACTTC. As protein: CASSQYYSGAPYEQYF.

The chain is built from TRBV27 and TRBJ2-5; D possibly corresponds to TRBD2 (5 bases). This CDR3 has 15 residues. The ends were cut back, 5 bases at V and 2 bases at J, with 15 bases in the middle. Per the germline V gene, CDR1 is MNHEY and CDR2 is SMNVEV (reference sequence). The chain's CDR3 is CASSPSGNTQETQYF. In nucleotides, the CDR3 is TGTGCCAGCAGTCCTTCCGGGAATACACAAGAGACCCAGTACTTC.

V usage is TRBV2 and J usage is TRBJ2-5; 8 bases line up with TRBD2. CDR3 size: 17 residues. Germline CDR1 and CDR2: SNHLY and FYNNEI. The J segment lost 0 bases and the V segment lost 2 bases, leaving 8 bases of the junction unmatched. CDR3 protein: CASSEHRGGQYQETQYF. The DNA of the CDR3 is TGTGCCAGCAGTGAACATCGGGGGGGGCAGTACCAAGAGACCCAGTACTTC.

CDR3 residues: CASSPDRGVSETQYF. DNA of the CDR3: TGCGCCAGCAGCCCCGACAGGGGAGTTTCGGAGACCCAGTACTTC. The chain recombines TRBV4-1 with TRBJ2-5; 8 bases fit TRBD1. Germline V lookup: CDR1 MGHRA, CDR2 YSYEKL. Losses at the gene ends were 4 bases for V and 5 bases for J; bases not matched to a gene: 9. This CDR3 contains 15 residues.

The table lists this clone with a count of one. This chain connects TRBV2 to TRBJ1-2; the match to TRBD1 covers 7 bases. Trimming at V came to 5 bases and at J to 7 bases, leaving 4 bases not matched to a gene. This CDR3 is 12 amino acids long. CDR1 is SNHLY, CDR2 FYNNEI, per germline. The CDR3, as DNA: TGTGCCAGCAGTTTAGGGGGCGGTGGCTACACCTTC. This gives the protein CASSLGGGGYTF.

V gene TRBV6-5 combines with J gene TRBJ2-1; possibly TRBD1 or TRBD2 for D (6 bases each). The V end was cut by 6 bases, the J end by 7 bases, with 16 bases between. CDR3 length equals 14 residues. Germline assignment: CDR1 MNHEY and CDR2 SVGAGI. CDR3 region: CASRAEGGPNEQFF. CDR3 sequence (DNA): TGTGCCAGCAGGGCAGAGGGGGGCCCGAATGAGCAGTTCTTC.

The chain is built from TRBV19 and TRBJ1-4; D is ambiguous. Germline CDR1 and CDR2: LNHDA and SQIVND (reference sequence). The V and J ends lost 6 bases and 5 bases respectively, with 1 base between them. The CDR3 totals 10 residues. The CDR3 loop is CASSNEKLFF. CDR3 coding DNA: TGTGCCAGTAGCAATGAAAAACTGTTTTTT.

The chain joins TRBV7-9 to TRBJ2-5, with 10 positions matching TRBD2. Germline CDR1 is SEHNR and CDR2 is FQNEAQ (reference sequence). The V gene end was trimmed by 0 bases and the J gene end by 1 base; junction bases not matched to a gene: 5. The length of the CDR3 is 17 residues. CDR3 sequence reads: CASSLALSGGVQETQYF. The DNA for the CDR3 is TGTGCCAGCAGCTTAGCGCTAAGCGGGGGGGTCCAAGAGACCCAGTACTTC.

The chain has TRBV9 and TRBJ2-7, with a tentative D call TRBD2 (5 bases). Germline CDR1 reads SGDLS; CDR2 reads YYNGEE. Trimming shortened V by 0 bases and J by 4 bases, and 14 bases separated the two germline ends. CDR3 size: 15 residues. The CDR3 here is CASSVEAATGYEQYF. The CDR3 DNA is TGTGCCAGCAGCGTAGAGGCCGCCACGGGGTACGAGCAGTACTTC.

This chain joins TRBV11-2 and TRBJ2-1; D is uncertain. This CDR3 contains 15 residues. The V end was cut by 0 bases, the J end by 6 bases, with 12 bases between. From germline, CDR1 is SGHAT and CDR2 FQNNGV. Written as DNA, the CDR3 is TGTGCCAGCAGCTTAGATGGTAATTTGGGCAATGAGCAGTTCTTC. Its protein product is CASSLDGNLGNEQFF.

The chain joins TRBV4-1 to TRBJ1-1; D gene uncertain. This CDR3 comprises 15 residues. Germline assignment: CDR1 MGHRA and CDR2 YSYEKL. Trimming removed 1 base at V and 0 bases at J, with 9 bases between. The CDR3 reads CASSQALRLNTEAFF. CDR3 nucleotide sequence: TGCGCCAGCAGCCAAGCATTGCGGTTGAACACTGAAGCTTTCTTT.

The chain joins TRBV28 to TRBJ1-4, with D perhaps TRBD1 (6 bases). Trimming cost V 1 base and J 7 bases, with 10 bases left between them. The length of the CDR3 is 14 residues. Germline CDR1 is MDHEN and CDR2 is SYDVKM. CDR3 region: CASSLFQGREKLFF. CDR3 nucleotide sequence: TGTGCCAGCAGTTTATTTCAGGGGCGTGAAAAACTGTTTTTT.

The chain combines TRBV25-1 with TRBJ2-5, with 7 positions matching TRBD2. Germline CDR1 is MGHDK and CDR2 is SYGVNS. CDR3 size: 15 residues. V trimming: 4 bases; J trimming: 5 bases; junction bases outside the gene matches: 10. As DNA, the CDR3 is TGTGCCAGCAGTGCGGTTGGGGTAGCGGGTGAGACCCAGTACTTC. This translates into CASSAVGVAGETQYF.

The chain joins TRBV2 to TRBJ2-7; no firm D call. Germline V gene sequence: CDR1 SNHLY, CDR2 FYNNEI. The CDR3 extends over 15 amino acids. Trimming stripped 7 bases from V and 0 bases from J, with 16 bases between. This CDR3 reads CASISFPQSSYEQYF. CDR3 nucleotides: TGTGCCAGCATCAGTTTTCCACAAAGCTCCTACGAGCAGTACTTC. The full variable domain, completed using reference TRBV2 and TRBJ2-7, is EPEVTQTPSHQVTQMGQEVILRCVPISNHLYFYWYRQILGQKVEFLVSFYNNEISEKSEIFDDQFSVERPDGSNFTLKIRSTKLEDSAMYFCASISFPQSSYEQYFGPGTRLTVT.

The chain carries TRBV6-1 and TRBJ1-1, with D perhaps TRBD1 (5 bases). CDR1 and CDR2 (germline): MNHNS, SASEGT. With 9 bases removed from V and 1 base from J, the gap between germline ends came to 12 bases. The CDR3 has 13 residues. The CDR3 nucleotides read TGTGCCAGTCGAAACGGGGGGAACACTGAAGCTTTCTTT. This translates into CASRNGGNTEAFF.

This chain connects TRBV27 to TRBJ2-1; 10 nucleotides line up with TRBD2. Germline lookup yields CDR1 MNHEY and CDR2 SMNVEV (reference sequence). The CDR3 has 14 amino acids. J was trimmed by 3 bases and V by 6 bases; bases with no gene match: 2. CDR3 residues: CASSRLAGYNEQFF. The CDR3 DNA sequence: TGTGCCAGCAGCCGACTAGCGGGCTACAATGAGCAGTTCTTC.

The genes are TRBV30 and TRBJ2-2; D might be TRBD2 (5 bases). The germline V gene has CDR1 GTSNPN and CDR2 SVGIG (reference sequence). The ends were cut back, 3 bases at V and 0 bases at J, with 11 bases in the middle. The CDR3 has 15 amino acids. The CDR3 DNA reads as TGTGCCTGGAGGCGCAGCGGTACGAACACCGGGGAGCTGTTTTTT. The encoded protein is CAWRRSGTNTGELFF.